This TCR beta chain derives from a study of cytomegalovirus exposure and HLA in healthy donors. Whole-study context: Early release data held 80 million to 100 million unique TCRs from HLA-typed donors.

Notes on this clone: Its antigen is still unknown.

Study conclusions and caveats: Likely technical artifact: a cluster of highly shared sequence variants. The majority of CMV-associated TCR beta chains were reported as apparently HLA-restricted in a later analysis.

This PCR relied on a set of 60 Vbeta primers and 13 Jbeta primers. The assay was immunoSEQ multiplex PCR, and TCRdb's table has in-frame clones only and misses some. The table records roughly 150,000 clones, 65% to 90% of them present only once. Germline V gene sequence: CDR1 SQVTM, CDR2 ANQGSEA. The CDR3 covers 12 residues. Trimming shortened V by 6 bases and J by 1 base, and 10 bases separated the two germline ends. The origin of this receptor is a female donor in good health and CMV-seronegative. What was sequenced was PBMCs. This chain joins TRBV29-1 and TRBJ2-7; maybe TRBD2 (5 bases). The CDR3, as DNA: TGCAGCGTGGACGAGGGATCCTACGAGCAGTACTTC. Translation: CSVDEGSYEQYF.